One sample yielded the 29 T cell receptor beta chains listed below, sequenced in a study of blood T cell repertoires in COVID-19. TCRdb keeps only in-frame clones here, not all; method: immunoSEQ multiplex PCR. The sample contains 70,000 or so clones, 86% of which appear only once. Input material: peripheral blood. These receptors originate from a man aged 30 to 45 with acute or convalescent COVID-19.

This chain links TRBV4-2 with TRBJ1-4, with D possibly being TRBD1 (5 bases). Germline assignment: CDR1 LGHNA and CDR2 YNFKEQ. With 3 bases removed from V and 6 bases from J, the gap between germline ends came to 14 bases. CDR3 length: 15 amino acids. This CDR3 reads CASSQEPVGDEKLFF. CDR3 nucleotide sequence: TGTGCCAGCAGCCAGGAACCGGTAGGGGATGAAAAACTGTTTTTT.

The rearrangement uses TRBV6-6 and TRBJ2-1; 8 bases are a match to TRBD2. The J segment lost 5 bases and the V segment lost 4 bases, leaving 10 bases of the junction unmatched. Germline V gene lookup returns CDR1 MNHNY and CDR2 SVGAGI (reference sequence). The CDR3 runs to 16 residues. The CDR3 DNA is TGTGCCAGCAGTTTGATTTCGGGGGGGCTCCACAATGAGCAGTTCTTC. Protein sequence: CASSLISGGLHNEQFF.

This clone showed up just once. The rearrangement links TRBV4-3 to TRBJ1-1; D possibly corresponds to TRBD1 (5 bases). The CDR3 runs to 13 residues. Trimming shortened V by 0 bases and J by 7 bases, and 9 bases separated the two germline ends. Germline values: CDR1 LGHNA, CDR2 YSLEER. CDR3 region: CASSQDRQGEAFF. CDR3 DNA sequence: TGCGCCAGCAGCCAAGATCGGCAGGGTGAAGCTTTCTTT.

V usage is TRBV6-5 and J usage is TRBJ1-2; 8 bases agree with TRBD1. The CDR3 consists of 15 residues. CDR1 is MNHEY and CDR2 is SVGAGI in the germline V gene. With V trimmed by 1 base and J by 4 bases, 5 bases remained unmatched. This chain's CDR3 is CASSYLGTGVYGYTF. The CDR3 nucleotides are TGTGCCAGCAGTTACTTGGGGACAGGAGTCTATGGCTACACCTTC.

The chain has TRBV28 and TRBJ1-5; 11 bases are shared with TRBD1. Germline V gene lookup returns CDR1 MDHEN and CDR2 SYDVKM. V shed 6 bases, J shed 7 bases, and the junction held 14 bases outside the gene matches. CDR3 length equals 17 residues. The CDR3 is CASSGTFGTGGYQPQHF. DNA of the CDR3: TGTGCCAGCAGCGGGACCTTCGGGACAGGGGGTTACCAGCCCCAGCATTTT. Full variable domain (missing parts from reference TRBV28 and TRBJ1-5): DVKVTQSSRYLVKRTGEKVFLECVQDMDHENMFWYRQDPGLGLRLIYFSYDVKMKEKGDIPEGYSVSREKKERFSLILESASTNQTSMYLCASSGTFGTGGYQPQHFGDGTRLSIL.

The CDR3 sequence is CASSLAVAAGTQYF. CDR3 DNA: TGTGCCAGCAGCTTAGCGGTAGCTGCGGGGACCCAGTACTTC. This chain joins TRBV7-8 and TRBJ2-5; D possibly corresponds to TRBD2 (5 bases). The V gene lost 0 bases and the J gene lost 7 bases, with 12 bases spanning the gap. Germline V CDR1 and CDR2: SGHVS, FQNEAQ. The CDR3 runs to 14 residues. Looking up the rest from reference TRBV7-8 and TRBJ2-5 gives the full variable domain: GAGVSQSPRYKVAKRGQDVALRCDPISGHVSLFWYQQALGQGPEFLTYFQNEAQLDKSGLPSDRFFAERPEGSVSTLKIQRTQQEDSAVYLCASSLAVAAGTQYFGPGTRLLVL.

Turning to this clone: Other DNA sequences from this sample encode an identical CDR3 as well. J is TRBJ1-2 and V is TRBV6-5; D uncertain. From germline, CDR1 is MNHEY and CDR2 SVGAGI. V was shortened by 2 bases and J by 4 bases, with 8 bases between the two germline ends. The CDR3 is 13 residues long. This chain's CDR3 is CASSYEGFYGYTF. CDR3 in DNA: TGTGCCAGCAGTTACGAGGGCTTCTATGGCTACACCTTC.

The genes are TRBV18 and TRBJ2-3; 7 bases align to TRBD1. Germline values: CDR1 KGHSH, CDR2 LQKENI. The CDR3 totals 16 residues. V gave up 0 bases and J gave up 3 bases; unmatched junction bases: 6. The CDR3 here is CASSPPEAGGTDTQYF. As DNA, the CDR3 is TGTGCCAGCTCACCACCGGAAGCAGGGGGAACAGATACGCAGTATTTT. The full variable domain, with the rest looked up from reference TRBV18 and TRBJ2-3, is NAGVMQNPRHLVRRRGQEARLRCSPMKGHSHVYWYRQLPEEGLKFMVYLQKENIIDESGMPKERFSAEFPKEGPSILRIQQVVRGDSAAYFCASSPPEAGGTDTQYFGPGTRLTVL.

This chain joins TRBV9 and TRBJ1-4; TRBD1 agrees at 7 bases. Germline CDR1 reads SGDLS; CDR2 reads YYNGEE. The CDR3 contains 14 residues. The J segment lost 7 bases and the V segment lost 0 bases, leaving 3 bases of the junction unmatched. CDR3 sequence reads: CASSVDQGVEKLFF. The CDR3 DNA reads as TGTGCCAGCAGCGTAGACCAGGGGGTTGAAAAACTGTTTTTT.

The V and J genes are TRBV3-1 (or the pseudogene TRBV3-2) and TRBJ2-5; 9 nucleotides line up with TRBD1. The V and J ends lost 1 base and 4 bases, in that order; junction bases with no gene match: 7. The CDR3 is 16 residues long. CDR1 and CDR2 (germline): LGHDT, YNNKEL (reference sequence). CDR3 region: CASSQALTGGGETQYF. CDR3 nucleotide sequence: TGTGCCAGCAGCCAAGCTCTCACAGGGGGCGGAGAGACCCAGTACTTC.

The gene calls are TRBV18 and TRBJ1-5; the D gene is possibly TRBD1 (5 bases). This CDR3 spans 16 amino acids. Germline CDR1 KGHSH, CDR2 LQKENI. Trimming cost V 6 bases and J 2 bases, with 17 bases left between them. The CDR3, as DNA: TGTGCCAGCTCGCCCACGCCACCGGGGGGCAATCAGCCCCAGCATTTT. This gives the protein CASSPTPPGGNQPQHF.

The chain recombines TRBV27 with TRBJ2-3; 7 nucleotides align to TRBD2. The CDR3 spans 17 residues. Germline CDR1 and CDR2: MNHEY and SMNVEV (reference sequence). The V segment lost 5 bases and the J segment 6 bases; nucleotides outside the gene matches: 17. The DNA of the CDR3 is TGTGCCAGCAGTCCCCTAGGCCTCGGCGGGAGTGCGGATACGCAGTATTTT. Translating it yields CASSPLGLGGSADTQYF.

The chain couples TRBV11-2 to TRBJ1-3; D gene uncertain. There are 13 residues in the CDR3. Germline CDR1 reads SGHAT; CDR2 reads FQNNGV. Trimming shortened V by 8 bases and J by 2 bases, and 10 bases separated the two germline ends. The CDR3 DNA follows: TGTGCCAGCGAGGAGGGAGCTGGAAACACCATATATTTT. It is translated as CASEEGAGNTIYF.

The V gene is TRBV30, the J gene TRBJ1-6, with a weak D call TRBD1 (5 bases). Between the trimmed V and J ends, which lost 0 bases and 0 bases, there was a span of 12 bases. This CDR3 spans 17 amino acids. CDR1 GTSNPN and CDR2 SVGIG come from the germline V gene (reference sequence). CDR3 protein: CAWSVRQTNSYNSPLHF. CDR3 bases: TGTGCCTGGAGTGTACGACAGACAAACTCCTATAATTCACCCCTCCACTTT.

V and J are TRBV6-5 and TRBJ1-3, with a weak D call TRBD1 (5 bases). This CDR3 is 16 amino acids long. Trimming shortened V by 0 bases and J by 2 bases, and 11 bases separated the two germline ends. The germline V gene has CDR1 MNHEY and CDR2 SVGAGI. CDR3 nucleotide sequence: TGTGCCAGCAGTTACTCGGGAACAGGAACTGGAAACACCATATATTTT. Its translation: CASSYSGTGTGNTIYF.

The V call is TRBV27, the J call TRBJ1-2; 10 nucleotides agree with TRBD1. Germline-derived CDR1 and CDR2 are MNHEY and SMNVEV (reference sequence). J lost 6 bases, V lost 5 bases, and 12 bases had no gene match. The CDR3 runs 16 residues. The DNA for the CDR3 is TGTGCCAGCAGTGCATCCCGGGACAGGGGCCGAAATGGCTACACCTTC. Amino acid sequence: CASSASRDRGRNGYTF.

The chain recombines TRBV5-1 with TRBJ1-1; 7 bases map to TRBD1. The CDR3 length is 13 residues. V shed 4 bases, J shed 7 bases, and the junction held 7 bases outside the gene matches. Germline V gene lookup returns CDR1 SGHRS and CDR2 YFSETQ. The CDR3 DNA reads TGCGCCAGCAGCCAAGGGACAGCCAATGAAGCTTTCTTT. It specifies CASSQGTANEAFF.

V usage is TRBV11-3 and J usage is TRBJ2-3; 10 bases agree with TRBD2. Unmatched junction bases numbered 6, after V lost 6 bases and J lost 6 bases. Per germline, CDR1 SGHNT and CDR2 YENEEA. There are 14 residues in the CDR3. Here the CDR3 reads CASSIASGSDTQYF. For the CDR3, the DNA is TGTGCCAGCAGTATCGCTAGCGGGAGTGATACGCAGTATTTT.

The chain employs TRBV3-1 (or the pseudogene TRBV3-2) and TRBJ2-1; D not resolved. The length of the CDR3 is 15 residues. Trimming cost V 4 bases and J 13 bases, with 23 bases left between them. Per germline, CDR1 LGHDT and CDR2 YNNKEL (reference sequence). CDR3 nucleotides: TGTGCCAGCAGCCCCCTCTCAGGTCCCTTTAGTTTTCAGTTCTTC. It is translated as CASSPLSGPFSFQFF.

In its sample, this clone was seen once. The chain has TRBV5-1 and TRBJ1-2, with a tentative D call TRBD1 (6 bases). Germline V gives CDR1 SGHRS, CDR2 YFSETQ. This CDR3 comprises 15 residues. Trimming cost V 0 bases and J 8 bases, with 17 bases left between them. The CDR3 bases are TGCGCCAGCAGCTTGGAGTTCGGGGGGCGAGGAGGCTACACCTTC. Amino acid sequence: CASSLEFGGRGGYTF.

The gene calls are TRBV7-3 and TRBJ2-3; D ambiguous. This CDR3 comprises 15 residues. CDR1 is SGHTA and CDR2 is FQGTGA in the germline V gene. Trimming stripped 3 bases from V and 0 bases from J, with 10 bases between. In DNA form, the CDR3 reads TGTGCCAGCAGCTTGGGTCAGGCTAGCACAGATACGCAGTATTTT. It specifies CASSLGQASTDTQYF.

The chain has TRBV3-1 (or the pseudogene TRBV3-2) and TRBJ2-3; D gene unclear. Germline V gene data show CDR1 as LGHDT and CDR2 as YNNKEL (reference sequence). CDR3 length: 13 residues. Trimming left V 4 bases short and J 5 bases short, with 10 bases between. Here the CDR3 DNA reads TGTGCCAGCAGCCGCACGGGTGGAGATACGCAGTATTTT. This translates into CASSRTGGDTQYF.

The chain's CDR3 is CASSLGSRGTDTQYF. CDR3 bases: TGTGCCAGCAGCTTAGGGTCCAGGGGCACAGATACGCAGTATTTT. The gene calls are TRBV7-2 and TRBJ2-3, with D possibly being TRBD1 (5 bases). This CDR3 has 15 residues. From germline, CDR1 is SGHTA and CDR2 FQGNSA. V was clipped by 1 base and J by 1 base, with 9 bases between them.

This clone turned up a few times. In DNA form, the CDR3 reads TGCGCCAGCAGCCAAGGAAGGCAGGACAGGGGGCTCGAGCAGTACTTC. Amino acids: CASSQGRQDRGLEQYF. This chain links TRBV4-1 with TRBJ2-7, with TRBD1 identical over 11 bases. The V and J ends lost 1 base and 6 bases, in that order; junction bases with no gene match: 8. Germline V gene lookup returns CDR1 MGHRA and CDR2 YSYEKL. The CDR3 is 16 residues long.

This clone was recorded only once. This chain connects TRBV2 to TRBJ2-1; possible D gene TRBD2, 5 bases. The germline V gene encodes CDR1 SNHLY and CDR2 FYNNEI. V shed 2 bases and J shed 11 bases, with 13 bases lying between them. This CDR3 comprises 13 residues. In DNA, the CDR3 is TGTGCCAGCAGTGAAATCCTGCGGGTTAAGCAGTTCTTC. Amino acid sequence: CASSEILRVKQFF.

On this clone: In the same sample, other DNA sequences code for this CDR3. DNA for the CDR3: TGTGCCAGCTCACCCGGACAGGGGAACACCGGGGAGCTGTTTTTT. Translation gives CASSPGQGNTGELFF. The chain has TRBV18 and TRBJ2-2; 8 positions agree with TRBD1. The CDR3 consists of 15 residues. Trimming at V came to 3 bases and at J to 1 base, leaving 1 base not matched to a gene. From germline, CDR1 is KGHSH and CDR2 LQKENI.

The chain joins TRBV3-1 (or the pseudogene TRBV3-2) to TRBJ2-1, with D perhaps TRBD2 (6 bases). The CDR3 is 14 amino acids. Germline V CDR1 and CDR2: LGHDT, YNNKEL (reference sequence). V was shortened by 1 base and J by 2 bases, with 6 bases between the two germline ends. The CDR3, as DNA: TGTGCCAGCAGCCAAGCGGGGGCCTACAATGAGCAGTTCTTC. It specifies CASSQAGAYNEQFF.

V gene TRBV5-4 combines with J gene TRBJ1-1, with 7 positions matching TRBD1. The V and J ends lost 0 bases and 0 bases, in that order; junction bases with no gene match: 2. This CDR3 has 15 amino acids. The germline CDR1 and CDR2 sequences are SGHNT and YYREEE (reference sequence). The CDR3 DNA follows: TGTGCCAGCAGCTTGGGAGGGACAGTGAACACTGAAGCTTTCTTT. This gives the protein CASSLGGTVNTEAFF. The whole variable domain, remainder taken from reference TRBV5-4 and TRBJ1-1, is ETGVTQSPTHLIKTRGQQVTLRCSSQSGHNTVSWYQQALGQGPQFIFQYYREEENGRGNFPPRFSGLQFPNYSSELNVNALELDDSALYLCASSLGGTVNTEAFFGQGTRLTVV.

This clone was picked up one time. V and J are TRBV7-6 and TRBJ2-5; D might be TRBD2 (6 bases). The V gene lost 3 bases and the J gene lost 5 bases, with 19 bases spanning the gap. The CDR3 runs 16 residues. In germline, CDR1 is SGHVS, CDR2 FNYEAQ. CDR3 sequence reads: CASSLAFGGIGETQYF. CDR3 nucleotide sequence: TGTGCCAGCAGCTTGGCCTTCGGGGGTATTGGGGAGACCCAGTACTTC.